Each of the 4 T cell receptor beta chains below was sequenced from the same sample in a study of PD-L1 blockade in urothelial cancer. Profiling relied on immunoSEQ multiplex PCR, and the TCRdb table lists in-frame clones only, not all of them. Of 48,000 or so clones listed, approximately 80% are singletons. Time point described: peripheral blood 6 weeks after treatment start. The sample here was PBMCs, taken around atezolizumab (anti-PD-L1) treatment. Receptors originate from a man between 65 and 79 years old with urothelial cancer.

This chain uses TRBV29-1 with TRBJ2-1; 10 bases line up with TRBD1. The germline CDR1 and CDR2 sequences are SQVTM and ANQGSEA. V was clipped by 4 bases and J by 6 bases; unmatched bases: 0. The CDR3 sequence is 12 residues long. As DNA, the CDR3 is TGCAGCGTTGGGACAGGGGGCAATGAGCAGTTCTTC. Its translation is CSVGTGGNEQFF.

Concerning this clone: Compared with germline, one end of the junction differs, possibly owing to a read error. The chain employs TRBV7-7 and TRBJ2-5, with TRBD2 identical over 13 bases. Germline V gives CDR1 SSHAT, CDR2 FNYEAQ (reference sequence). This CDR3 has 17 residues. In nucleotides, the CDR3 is TGTGCTAGCAGCCGGGGACTAGCGGGAATCCCCCAAGAGACCCAGTACTTC. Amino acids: CASSRGLAGIPQETQYF. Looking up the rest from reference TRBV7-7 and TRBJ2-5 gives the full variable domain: GAGVSQSPRYKVTKRGQDVTLRCDPISSHATLYWYQQALGQGPEFLTYFNYEAQPDKSGLPSDRFSAERPEGSISTLTIQRTEQRDSAMYRCASSRGLAGIPQETQYFGPGTRLLVL.

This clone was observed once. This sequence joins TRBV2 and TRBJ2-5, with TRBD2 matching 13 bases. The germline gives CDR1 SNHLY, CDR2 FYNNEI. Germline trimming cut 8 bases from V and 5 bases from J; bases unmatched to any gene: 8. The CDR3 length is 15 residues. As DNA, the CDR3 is TGTGCCAGCCGGACTAGCGGGAGTGGTTGGGAGACCCAGTACTTC. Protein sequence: CASRTSGSGWETQYF.

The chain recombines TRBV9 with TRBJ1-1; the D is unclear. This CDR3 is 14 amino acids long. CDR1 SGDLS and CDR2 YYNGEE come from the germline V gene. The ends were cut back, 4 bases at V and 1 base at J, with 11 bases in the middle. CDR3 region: CASSPGGRNTEAFF. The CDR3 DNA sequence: TGTGCCAGCAGCCCAGGAGGACGGAACACTGAAGCTTTCTTT. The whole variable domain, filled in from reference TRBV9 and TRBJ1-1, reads DSGVTQTPKHLITATGQRVTLRCSPRSGDLSVYWYQQSLDQGLQFLIQYYNGEERAKGNILERFSAQQFPDLHSELNLSSLELGDSALYFCASSPGGRNTEAFFGQGTRLTVV.